This entry lists 8 T cell receptor beta chains sequenced from one sample in a study of blood T cell repertoires in COVID-19 (dated by TCRdb to 2020 to 2022). Library creation used the immunoSEQ multiplex PCR assay. The clones in this table, taken by TCRdb from immuneACCESS, are in-frame only. Not every clone is retained; where verified, under half of the shortfall comes from an unresolved V gene, and the cause of the rest is unknown. The sample table shows 100,000 to 150,000 clones, and 85% are seen once. Clones ranked in the top ten supply less than 8.5% of the sample. Specimen: peripheral blood. Receptor source: a man older than 75 with active or convalescent COVID-19.

The chain carries TRBV3-1 (or the pseudogene TRBV3-2) and TRBJ1-3; 9 nucleotides agree with TRBD1. CDR1 is LGHDT, CDR2 YNNKEL, per germline (reference sequence). J lost 7 bases, V lost 4 bases, and 11 bases had no gene match. CDR3 length: 16 amino acids. CDR3 sequence reads: CASSPRLTGGINTIYF. CDR3 DNA: TGTGCCAGCAGCCCCCGACTGACAGGGGGTATCAACACCATATATTTT.

Only one count was recorded for this clone. The chain uses TRBV7-3 and TRBJ1-5; weak D call: TRBD1 (5 bases). V was pared by 0 bases and J by 7 bases, with 7 bases between. The CDR3 consists of 13 residues. CDR1 is SGHTA and CDR2 is FQGTGA in the germline V gene. The CDR3 loop is CASSLTREQPQHF. The CDR3 DNA is TGTGCCAGCAGCTTAACCAGGGAACAGCCCCAGCATTTT.

This clone was seen only once. V gene TRBV14 combines with J gene TRBJ2-7, with 13 bases aligning to TRBD2. Germline lookup yields CDR1 SGHDN and CDR2 FVKESK. The CDR3 sequence is 15 residues long. V lost 5 bases to trimming and J lost 3 bases; unmatched junction nucleotides: 4. The CDR3 bases are TGTGCCAGCAGCGGACTAGCGGGGGCGTTCTACGAGCAGTACTTC. The encoded protein is CASSGLAGAFYEQYF.

The V call is TRBV18, the J call TRBJ2-1; D is ambiguous. Germline V gene data show CDR1 as KGHSH and CDR2 as LQKENI. CDR3 size: 12 residues. Trimming took 2 bases from V and 8 from J, leaving 7 bases between them. CDR3 sequence (DNA): TGTGCCAGCTCACCAGGAGTATATGAGCAGTTCTTC. This translates into CASSPGVYEQFF.

The gene calls are TRBV4-3 and TRBJ2-7; 9 bases line up with TRBD1. This CDR3 contains 13 residues. Per the germline V gene, CDR1 is LGHNA and CDR2 is YSLEER. The trim removed 3 bases at V and 7 bases at J, leaving 4 bases unmatched. CDR3 nucleotides: TGCGCCAGCAGCCACGACAGGGGGGGTGAGCAGTACTTC. Its protein product is CASSHDRGGEQYF.

This clone was seen once. V usage is TRBV7-9 and J usage is TRBJ2-5; the match to TRBD2 covers 7 bases. J lost 5 bases, V lost 1 base, and 1 base had no gene match. This CDR3 spans 13 amino acids. The germline V gene encodes CDR1 SEHNR and CDR2 FQNEAQ (reference sequence). The chain's CDR3 is CASSLVGGETQYF. The CDR3, as DNA: TGTGCCAGCAGCTTAGTGGGGGGGGAGACCCAGTACTTC.

The chain uses TRBV11-2 and TRBJ1-1; the D gene is possibly TRBD1 (5 bases). The CDR3 runs 15 residues. Trimming pared 4 bases from V and 1 base from J, leaving 13 bases between. Germline loops: CDR1 SGHAT, CDR2 FQNNGV. This CDR3 reads CASSSRMGRNTEAFF. The DNA for the CDR3 is TGTGCCAGCAGCTCCCGGATGGGGCGGAACACTGAAGCTTTCTTT.

V gene TRBV28 combines with J gene TRBJ1-4, with 7 bases matching TRBD1. CDR1 and CDR2 from the germline V gene are MDHEN and SYDVKM. The CDR3 length is 14 residues. V lost 6 bases and J lost 6; bases outside the gene matches: 7. CDR3 loop: CASRNRGGDEKLFF. As DNA, the CDR3 is TGTGCCAGCAGAAACAGGGGAGGAGATGAAAAACTGTTTTTT.